A single sample gave rise to the 15 T cell receptor beta chains below, sequenced in a study of shared clonotypes between healthy human individuals. Naive CD8 cells comprised CD45RO-negative, CCR7-positively selected cells, excluding terminally differentiated effector memory CD45RA+ cells. Libraries were prepared by immunoSEQ multiplex PCR; TCRdb keeps only in-frame clonotypes and omits some of them. The table records approximately 2,000,000 clones, around 93% of them present only once. Sequenced: naive CD8+ T cells from PBMCs. Every receptor here comes from a man younger than 35 in good health. Some clones in this sample may be carry-over from other donors' samples.

As for this clone: Other DNA sequences in this specimen translate into the identical CDR3. CDR3 sequence (DNA): TGTGCCAGCAGCTTCGACAGCTCCTACGAGCAGTACTTC. Its protein product is CASSFDSSYEQYF. The chain uses TRBV5-6 and TRBJ2-7, with D tentatively TRBD1 (5 bases). This CDR3 is 13 amino acids long. Looked up from germline, CDR1 is SGHDT and CDR2 is YYEEEE. Trimming took 2 bases from V and 0 from J, leaving 6 bases between them.

V usage is TRBV25-1 and J usage is TRBJ1-1; 7 bases map to TRBD1. Per germline, CDR1 MGHDK and CDR2 SYGVNS. The J segment lost 5 bases and the V segment lost 4 bases, leaving 7 bases of the junction unmatched. The CDR3 totals 14 residues. The CDR3 protein is CASSGQGGRTEAFF. The DNA of the CDR3 is TGTGCCAGCAGTGGCCAGGGGGGCAGGACTGAAGCTTTCTTT.

J is TRBJ2-7 and V is TRBV30; no clear D gene. Germline V gene lookup returns CDR1 GTSNPN and CDR2 SVGIG (reference sequence). Trimming took 2 bases from V and 1 from J, leaving 6 bases between them. This CDR3 is built from 12 residues. The CDR3 DNA is TGTGCCTGGAGTACCGGTTCCTACGAGCAGTACTTC. Translated, it gives CAWSTGSYEQYF. Using reference TRBV30 and TRBJ2-7 for the parts outside the CDR3, the full variable domain is SQTIHQWPATLVQPVGSPLSLECTVEGTSNPNLYWYRQAAGRGLQLLFYSVGIGQISSEVPQNLSASRPQDRQFILSSKKLLLSDSGFYLCAWSTGSYEQYFGPGTRLTVT.

This clone was observed once. The CDR3 nucleotides are TGTGCCAGCAGCTTAGAGGCGGAGACTAGCGGCCTCTACGAGCAGTACTTC. It yields the protein CASSLEAETSGLYEQYF. The V and J genes are TRBV7-9 and TRBJ2-7; 9 bases align to TRBD2. In germline, CDR1 is SEHNR, CDR2 FQNEAQ (reference sequence). The CDR3 runs 17 residues. Germline trimming cut 1 base from V and 3 bases from J; bases unmatched to any gene: 10.

The chain's CDR3 is CASSPQFSAGRADTQYF. The CDR3 DNA follows: TGTGCCAGCAGCCCTCAGTTTTCGGCGGGGAGGGCAGATACGCAGTATTTT. The chain combines TRBV11-2 with TRBJ2-3, with 7 positions matching TRBD2. CDR3 size: 17 residues. The trim removed 5 bases at V and 4 bases at J, leaving 15 bases unmatched. Per germline, CDR1 SGHAT and CDR2 FQNNGV. The whole variable domain, filled in from reference TRBV11-2 and TRBJ2-3, reads EAGVAQSPRYKIIEKRQSVAFWCNPISGHATLYWYQQILGQGPKLLIQFQNNGVVDDSQLPKDRFSAERLKGVDSTLKIQPAKLEDSAVYLCASSPQFSAGRADTQYFGPGTRLTVL.

V and J are TRBV29-1 and TRBJ1-2, with D possibly TRBD1 on 5 matching bases. The length of the CDR3 is 14 residues. The germline CDR1 and CDR2 sequences are SQVTM and ANQGSEA. With 6 bases removed from V and 1 base from J, the gap between germline ends came to 15 bases. CDR3 sequence: CSVLLLTVNYGYTF. The CDR3 DNA reads TGCAGCGTCCTCCTTTTGACAGTTAACTATGGCTACACCTTC.

V and J are TRBV5-1 and TRBJ2-1; TRBD2 agrees at 10 bases. Trimming at V came to 4 bases and at J to 4 bases, leaving 8 bases not matched to a gene. The germline V gene encodes CDR1 SGHRS and CDR2 YFSETQ. This CDR3 is 16 amino acids long. CDR3 in amino acids: CASSNILAGPYNEQFF. The CDR3 DNA reads TGCGCCAGCAGCAACATACTAGCGGGACCTTACAATGAGCAGTTCTTC.

This chain connects TRBV11-2 to TRBJ1-2; D is uncertain. Germline loops: CDR1 SGHAT, CDR2 FQNNGV. The CDR3 is 16 amino acids. Trimming pared 2 bases from V and 5 bases from J, leaving 18 bases between. Here the CDR3 reads CASSLNGVPVGYGYTF. DNA of the CDR3: TGTGCCAGCAGCTTAAACGGGGTCCCCGTAGGATATGGCTACACCTTC. Complete variable domain (other parts from reference TRBV11-2 and TRBJ1-2): EAGVAQSPRYKIIEKRQSVAFWCNPISGHATLYWYQQILGQGPKLLIQFQNNGVVDDSQLPKDRFSAERLKGVDSTLKIQPAKLEDSAVYLCASSLNGVPVGYGYTFGSGTRLTVV.

This clone has a single count. The V call is TRBV9, the J call TRBJ1-3; TRBD1 agrees at 9 bases. This CDR3 comprises 18 residues. CDR1 and CDR2 (germline): SGDLS, YYNGEE. Trimming took 4 bases from V and 0 from J; bases not matched to a gene: 11. CDR3 sequence: CASSFSQWTGDSGNTIYF. The CDR3 DNA sequence: TGTGCCAGCAGCTTCTCCCAGTGGACAGGGGACTCTGGAAACACCATATATTTT.

The chain combines TRBV5-4 with TRBJ2-7, with D perhaps TRBD1 (6 bases). The germline CDR1 and CDR2 sequences are SGHNT and YYREEE (reference sequence). The CDR3 length is 14 residues. With 5 bases removed from V and 1 base from J, the gap between germline ends came to 13 bases. The CDR3, as DNA: TGTGCCAGCAGTCAGGGGTTCGGGTCCTACGAGCAGTACTTC. Residues: CASSQGFGSYEQYF.

This chain joins TRBV28 and TRBJ2-7; 8 bases match TRBD1. The CDR3 contains 16 residues. The V gene's germline CDR1 is MDHEN and CDR2 SYDVKM. V was clipped by 5 bases and J by 7 bases; unmatched bases: 16. The CDR3 loop is CASSPRLVQGAGEQYF. In nucleotides, the CDR3 is TGTGCCAGCAGTCCGCGACTAGTGCAGGGGGCGGGTGAGCAGTACTTC.

The chain joins TRBV11-2 to TRBJ2-7; D possibly corresponds to TRBD2 (7 bases). The CDR3 is 15 residues long. Germline V gene sequence: CDR1 SGHAT, CDR2 FQNNGV. V was cut by 5 bases and J by 4 bases, with 18 bases left in between. The CDR3 DNA reads TGTGCCAGCAGCCCGCCGCGGGGGCGAAGGTACGAGCAGTACTTC. This translates into CASSPPRGRRYEQYF.

The genes are TRBV29-1 and TRBJ2-1; D possibly corresponds to TRBD1 (6 bases). The V and J ends lost 4 bases and 15 bases respectively, with 16 bases between them. This CDR3 has 11 residues. Germline V CDR1 and CDR2: SQVTM, ANQGSEA. The CDR3 coding sequence is TGCAGCGTTGTGACGGGCAGGGGTGGGTTCTTC. Residues: CSVVTGRGGFF.

The rearrangement joins TRBV4-3 to TRBJ1-1, with D perhaps matching TRBD1 (6 bases). Germline-derived CDR1 and CDR2 are LGHNA and YSLEER. The CDR3 has 15 residues. V was trimmed by 1 base and J by 4 bases, leaving 13 bases between them. This CDR3 reads CASSQGTGLATEAFF. The CDR3 region has the DNA TGCGCCAGCAGCCAAGGAACAGGGCTGGCCACTGAAGCTTTCTTT.

V gene TRBV7-2 combines with J gene TRBJ2-7; 9 positions match TRBD2. The germline V gene encodes CDR1 SGHTA and CDR2 FQGNSA. The CDR3 runs 14 residues. J was trimmed by 2 bases and V by 3 bases; bases with no gene match: 2. CDR3 bases: TGTGCCAGCAGCTTGCGGGAGGGGGCCTACGAGCAGTACTTC. Amino acid sequence: CASSLREGAYEQYF. The variable domain in full, with the rest retrieved from reference TRBV7-2 and TRBJ2-7, is GAGVSQSPSNKVTEKGKDVELRCDPISGHTALYWYRQSLGQGLEFLIYFQGNSAPDKSGLPSDRFSAERTGGSVSTLTIQRTQQEDSAVYLCASSLREGAYEQYFGPGTRLTVT.